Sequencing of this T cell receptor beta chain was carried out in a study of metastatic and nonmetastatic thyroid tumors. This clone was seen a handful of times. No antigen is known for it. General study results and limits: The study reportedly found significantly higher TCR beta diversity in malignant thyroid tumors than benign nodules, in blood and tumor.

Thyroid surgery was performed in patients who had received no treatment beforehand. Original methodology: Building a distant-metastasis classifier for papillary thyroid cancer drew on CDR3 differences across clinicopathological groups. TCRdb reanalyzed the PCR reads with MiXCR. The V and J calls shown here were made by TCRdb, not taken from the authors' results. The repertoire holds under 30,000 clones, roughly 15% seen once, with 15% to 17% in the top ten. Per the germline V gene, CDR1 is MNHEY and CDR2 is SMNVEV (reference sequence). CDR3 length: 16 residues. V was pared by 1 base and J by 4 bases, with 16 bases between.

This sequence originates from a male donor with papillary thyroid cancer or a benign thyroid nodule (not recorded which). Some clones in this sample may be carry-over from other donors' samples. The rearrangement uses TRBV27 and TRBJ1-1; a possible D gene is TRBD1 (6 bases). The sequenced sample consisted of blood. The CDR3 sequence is CASSLFRGSGGTEAFF. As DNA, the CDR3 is TGTGCCAGCAGTTTATTCAGGGGTTCTGGGGGCACTGAAGCTTTCTTT.